The rows below give T cell receptor beta chains drawn from one sample of a study of blood T cell repertoires in COVID-19. TCRdb's copy holds only in-frame clones and misses some; the assay was immunoSEQ multiplex PCR. The sample yields 7,000 to 9,500 clones, around 86% seen once. Input material: peripheral blood. Receptor source: a human donor in a cohort sampled during active COVID-19. The CDR3 runs from the conserved cysteine through the conserved F or W.

>TRBJ1-5|TRBV5-5
CASTSQGDSNQPQHF
>TRBJ1-3|TRBV5-4
CASSLASGEGVIYF
>TRBJ1-5|TRBV28
CASRQQGGQPQHF
>TRBJ2-1|TRBV9
CASSVAFLAGNNEQFF
>TRBJ1-3|TRBV3-1/TRBV3-2
CASSPLRDTIYF
>TRBJ2-7|TRBV4-1
CASSLRDTQSSYEQYF
>TRBJ1-4|TRBV15
CATRSRQGRGFNEKLFF
>TRBJ2-5|TRBV2
CASSLSSGQETQYF
>TRBJ2-7|TRBV16
CASSQGTDSSYEQYF
>TRBJ2-3|TRBV9
CASSAQTDTQYF
>TRBJ2-3|TRBV28
CASSSRTSGRSDTQYF
>TRBJ2-5|TRBV2
CASSGLAGGSETQYF
>TRBJ2-3|TRBV4-2
CASSQDHPGQVADTQYF
>TRBJ1-2|TRBV28
CASNKQGAMDYGYTF
>TRBJ2-3|TRBV5-1
CASSLLGTGTDTQYF
>TRBJ2-1|TRBV7-9
CASSFDRPYNEQFF
>TRBJ1-1|TRBV5-6
CASSLASTGVNTEAFF
>TRBJ2-7|TRBV28
CASSRLAGETVPSYEQYF
>TRBJ2-1|TRBV24-1
CATGRVDNEQFF
>TRBJ2-7|TRBV27
CASSPLAGSYEQYF
>TRBJ2-1|TRBV19
CASSIGKGQGYFSYNEQFF
>TRBJ2-3|TRBV10-2
CASRGLAGGTDTQYF
>TRBJ2-7|TRBV7-6
CASSLAGSYEQYF
>TRBJ2-7|TRBV6-5
CASSTAFYEQYF
>TRBJ1-5|TRBV21-1
CASSKGGRQALNQPQHF
>TRBJ1-3|TRBV7-9
CASREPVTGNTIYF
>TRBJ1-1|TRBV6-5
CASSYSGQGTEAFF
>TRBJ1-1|TRBV11-2
CASNYRVFTEAFF
>TRBJ2-5|TRBV12-3/TRBV12-4
CASNSGTWETQYF
>TRBJ1-5|TRBV4-1
CASSQSGTGGSNQPQHF
>TRBJ2-3|TRBV5-8
CASSPPNTDTQYF
>TRBJ2-1|TRBV28
CASSLFPSSYNEQFF
>TRBJ1-2|TRBV4-3
CASSQETGASPNYGYTF
>TRBJ2-7|TRBV4-3
CASSQDRGLVYEQYF
>TRBJ2-3|TRBV2
CASRLGLAGVLDTQYF
>TRBJ2-3|TRBV5-4
CASSLDIADTQYF
>TRBJ1-5|TRBV4-1
CASSQDSVGNQPQHF
>TRBJ2-1|TRBV9
CASSLTGEEQFF
>TRBJ1-1|TRBV3-1/TRBV3-2
CASSQERRVIDTEAFF
>TRBJ2-1|TRBV2
CASSSGTSYYNEQFF
>TRBJ2-7|TRBV3-1/TRBV3-2
CASSLAGGRGEQYF
>TRBJ2-2|TRBV24-1
CATSDLEGGGTGELFF
>TRBJ1-2|TRBV28
CASRPTGGADGYTF
>TRBJ2-4|TRBV3-1/TRBV3-2
CASRGTSGKNIQYF
>TRBJ1-1|TRBV19
CASSTGEMNTEAFF
>TRBJ1-6|TRBV5-4
CASSSQGQDSPLHF
>TRBJ2-7|TRBV4-1
CASSEVRQGFDYEQYF
>TRBJ2-2|TRBV30
CAWSDKTSDYTGELFF
>TRBJ2-7|TRBV5-4
CASTTVTGTGISYEQYF
>TRBJ2-6|TRBV7-9
CASSLSRVGANVLTF
>TRBJ1-1|TRBV30
CAWSVYRTAGLTEAFF
>TRBJ1-1|TRBV12-3/TRBV12-4
CASSFYPDRGFF
>TRBJ2-7|TRBV11-2
CASRPPVRAGDYEQYF
>TRBJ1-1|TRBV30
CAWSVPPQGSLNTEAFF
>TRBJ1-2|TRBV12-3/TRBV12-4
CASSLRGLYGYTF